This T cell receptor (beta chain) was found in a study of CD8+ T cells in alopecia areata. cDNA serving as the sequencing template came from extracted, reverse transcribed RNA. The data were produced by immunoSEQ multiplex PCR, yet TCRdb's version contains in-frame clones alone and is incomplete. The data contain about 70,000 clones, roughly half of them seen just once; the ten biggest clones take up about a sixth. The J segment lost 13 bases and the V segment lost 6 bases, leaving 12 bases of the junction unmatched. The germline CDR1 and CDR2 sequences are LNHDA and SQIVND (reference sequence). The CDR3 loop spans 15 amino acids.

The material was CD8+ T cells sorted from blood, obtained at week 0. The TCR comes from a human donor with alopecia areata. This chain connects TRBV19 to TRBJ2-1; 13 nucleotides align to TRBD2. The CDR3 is CASSLRSGTSGIQFF. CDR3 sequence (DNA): TGTGCCAGTAGCCTACGATCCGGGACTAGCGGGATCCAGTTCTTC. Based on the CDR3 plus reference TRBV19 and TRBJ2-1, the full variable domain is DGGITQSPKYLFRKEGQNVTLSCEQNLNHDAMYWYRQDPGQGLRLIYYSQIVNDFQKGDIAEGYSVSREKKESFPLTVTSAQKNPTAFYLCASSLRSGTSGIQFFGPGTRLTVL.